These 12 T cell receptor beta chains came from one sample sequenced in a study of OX40 agonist ivuxolimab in advanced cancers. The protocol was immunoSEQ multiplex PCR, while the TCRdb copy is restricted to in-frame clones and leaves out a portion. The sample lists about 160,000 clones, 85% to 95% occurring once. The specimen was CD4+ or CD8+ T cells sorted from blood, collected in a trial of the OX40 agonist ivuxolimab. These receptors came from an adult with an advanced solid tumor such as melanoma, head and neck, liver or kidney cancer.

V usage is TRBV9 and J usage is TRBJ2-1; 10 positions match TRBD1. The CDR3 totals 15 residues. With 1 base clipped from V and 8 bases from J, the junction kept 6 bases outside the gene matches. Germline-derived CDR1 and CDR2 are SGDLS and YYNGEE. DNA for the CDR3: TGTGCCAGCAGCGTAAGGGACAGGGGATGGGATGAGCAGTTCTTC. Translating it yields CASSVRDRGWDEQFF.

The genes are TRBV7-9 and TRBJ1-5; no definite D call. The CDR3 contains 13 residues. Trimming shortened V by 7 bases and J by 1 base, and 8 bases separated the two germline ends. CDR1 and CDR2 from the germline V gene are SEHNR and FQNEAQ (reference sequence). The CDR3 sequence is CASTAESNQPQHF. DNA for the CDR3: TGTGCCAGCACGGCGGAGAGCAATCAGCCCCAGCATTTT.

DNA of the CDR3: TGTGCCACTACCCAGGGCACCCCTCGATCCTACGAGCAGTACTTC. This gives the protein CATTQGTPRSYEQYF. The V and J genes are TRBV2 and TRBJ2-7; D may be TRBD1 (5 bases). This CDR3 comprises 15 residues. Germline V CDR1 and CDR2: SNHLY, FYNNEI. The germline V and J ends were trimmed by 10 bases and 1 base, with 20 bases remaining between them.

The rearrangement joins TRBV9 to TRBJ1-5, with D unclear. This CDR3 comprises 14 residues. V lost 0 bases and J 0 bases, leaving 4 bases between the germline ends. Germline V lookup: CDR1 SGDLS, CDR2 YYNGEE. The CDR3 loop is CASSVGLSNQPQHF. CDR3 coding DNA: TGTGCCAGCAGCGTAGGCCTTAGCAATCAGCCCCAGCATTTT.

The chain employs TRBV10-3 and TRBJ2-1; 9 bases map to TRBD1. Trimming at V came to 0 bases and at J to 0 bases, leaving 12 bases not matched to a gene. In germline, CDR1 is ENHRY, CDR2 SYGVKD. The length of the CDR3 is 20 residues. The CDR3 nucleotides read TGTGCCATCAGTGAGTCTCCGGGACAGGGTTACATGTCCTCCTACAATGAGCAGTTCTTC. Protein: CAISESPGQGYMSSYNEQFF.

This rearrangement joins TRBV7-2 to TRBJ1-2; 7 bases match TRBD1. Germline V gives CDR1 SGHTA, CDR2 FQGNSA. J gave up 4 bases and V 5 bases, and 13 bases lay outside the gene matches. The CDR3 extends over 16 amino acids. The CDR3 DNA reads as TGTGCCAGCAGCCCAGGCCCCGGGACAGACACCTATGGCTACACCTTC. Its translation is CASSPGPGTDTYGYTF.

The chain employs TRBV6-6 and TRBJ2-3; D possibly corresponds to TRBD2 (6 bases). The V gene lost 6 bases and the J gene lost 1 base, with 14 bases spanning the gap. CDR3 length equals 15 residues. Germline CDR1 MNHNY, CDR2 SVGAGI (reference sequence). The CDR3 loop is CASSHGRGGTDTQYF. In DNA form, the CDR3 reads TGTGCCAGCAGCCACGGGCGGGGAGGCACAGATACGCAGTATTTT.

This chain's CDR3 is CASSLGTASYEQYF. CDR3 in DNA: TGTGCCAGCAGCCTTGGGACCGCCTCCTACGAGCAGTACTTC. J is TRBJ2-7 and V is TRBV5-4; D may correspond to TRBD1 or TRBD2 (5 bases each). Germline V lookup: CDR1 SGHNT, CDR2 YYREEE (reference sequence). V was pared by 4 bases and J by 0 bases, with 11 bases between. The CDR3 loop spans 14 amino acids.

V gene TRBV19 combines with J gene TRBJ1-4; D might be TRBD1 (6 bases). V was shortened by 6 bases and J by 4 bases, with 18 bases between the two germline ends. This CDR3 comprises 16 residues. Germline loops: CDR1 LNHDA, CDR2 SQIVND (reference sequence). CDR3 sequence: CASRSKGGQRNEKLFF. CDR3 DNA sequence: TGTGCCAGTAGATCAAAGGGGGGGCAGCGTAATGAAAAACTGTTTTTT.

The gene calls are TRBV5-5 and TRBJ1-2, with 8 bases aligning to TRBD1. CDR1 is SGHKS, CDR2 YYEKEE, per germline (reference sequence). CDR3 length equals 14 residues. The junction had 8 bases not matched to a gene; V was cut back by 4 bases and J by 6 bases. CDR3 loop: CASSPPPGQDGYTF. In nucleotides, the CDR3 is TGTGCCAGCAGCCCCCCCCCGGGACAGGATGGCTACACCTTC.

The chain is built from TRBV6-5 and TRBJ1-1; the D is unclear. The CDR3 has 15 residues. V was trimmed by 0 bases and J by 1 base, leaving 9 bases between them. CDR1 and CDR2 from the germline V gene are MNHEY and SVGAGI. In nucleotides, the CDR3 is TGTGCCAGCAGTTACTCCCTCAGACCGAACACTGAAGCTTTCTTT. It encodes CASSYSLRPNTEAFF.

The rearrangement uses TRBV7-9 and TRBJ2-5, with 8 bases matching TRBD1. The tail of the sequence fits TRBJ2-7 better, so the J call may be wrong. This CDR3 has 16 residues. In germline, CDR1 is SEHNR, CDR2 FQNEAQ (reference sequence). Written as DNA, the CDR3 is TGTGCCAGCAGCCAAGCCCGGACAGGGAATACGTACGAGCAGTACTTC. This encodes CASSQARTGNTYEQYF.